Listed below are T cell receptor beta chains from one sample, sequenced in a study of beta chain features in type 1 diabetes. The method was immunoSEQ multiplex PCR; TCRdb's version includes in-frame clones alone and lacks a portion of them. The sample has about 150,000 clones; 8.5% to 14% are singletons. Sequenced: central memory CD4+ T cells from blood. These receptors all come from a man younger than 30 in good health. Both conserved end residues are part of each CDR3. The D gene is left open where the match is weak. Clone size appears in some rows only: once, few, many, or a class for an expanded clone.

TRBD2	TRBJ2-5	TRBV5-1	.	CASSPERGARETQYF	TGCGCCAGCAGCCCGGAGCGGGGGGCACGAGAGACCCAGTACTTC
.	TRBJ1-1	TRBV18	.	CASSHPGGQAFF	TGTGCCAGCTCCCACCCGGGGGGGCAGGCTTTCTTT
.	TRBJ2-7	TRBV18	few	CASSPSSTEQYF	TGTGCCAGCTCACCATCTTCGACCGAGCAGTACTTC
.	TRBJ2-5	TRBV4-3	few	CASSQDRGGGLETQYF	TGCGCCAGCAGCCAAGATCGAGGAGGGGGCTTGGAGACCCAGTACTTC
.	TRBJ2-2	TRBV7-2	many	CASSKLSGATGELFF	TGTGCCAGCAGCAAACTTAGCGGAGCTACCGGGGAGCTGTTTTTT
.	TRBJ1-5	TRBV10-3	.	CAISESQGAGQPQHF	TGTGCCATCAGTGAGTCACAGGGCGCAGGACAGCCCCAGCATTTT
.	TRBJ1-1	TRBV7-2	.	CASSLVRQNTEAFF	TGTGCCAGCAGCTTAGTCAGGCAGAACACTGAAGCTTTCTTT
.	TRBJ2-7	TRBV27	many	CASSFTAPYEQYF	TGTGCCAGCAGTTTCACGGCTCCATACGAGCAGTACTTC
TRBD1	TRBJ2-3	TRBV29-1	.	CSGRQGATDTQYF	TGCAGCGGAAGACAGGGGGCAACAGATACGCAGTATTTT
.	TRBJ1-1	TRBV29-1	few	CSVETGRTNTEAFF	TGCAGCGTTGAAACGGGACGGACGAACACTGAAGCTTTCTTT
TRBD2	TRBJ2-3	TRBV7-2	few	CASSLSASGSHTQYF	TGTGCCAGCAGCTTATCGGCTAGCGGGAGCCATACGCAGTATTTT
.	TRBJ2-7	TRBV15	.	CATSTRVNEQYF	TGTGCCACCAGCACCCGGGTGAACGAGCAGTACTTC
.	TRBJ1-5	TRBV20-1	.	CSAGTGQPQHF	TGCAGTGCTGGGACGGGGCAGCCCCAGCATTTT
.	TRBJ1-1	TRBV7-9	few	CASSLTASFTEAFF	TGTGCCAGCAGCTTGACCGCTTCCTTCACTGAAGCTTTCTTT
.	TRBJ2-5	TRBV15	many	CATSRNGETQYF	TGTGCCACCAGCAGAAACGGGGAGACCCAGTACTTC
.	TRBJ1-2	TRBV7-2	.	CASSLGVATLRRGNYGYTF	TGTGCCAGCAGCTTAGGAGTGGCGACACTCCGGAGGGGCAACTATGGCTACACCTTC